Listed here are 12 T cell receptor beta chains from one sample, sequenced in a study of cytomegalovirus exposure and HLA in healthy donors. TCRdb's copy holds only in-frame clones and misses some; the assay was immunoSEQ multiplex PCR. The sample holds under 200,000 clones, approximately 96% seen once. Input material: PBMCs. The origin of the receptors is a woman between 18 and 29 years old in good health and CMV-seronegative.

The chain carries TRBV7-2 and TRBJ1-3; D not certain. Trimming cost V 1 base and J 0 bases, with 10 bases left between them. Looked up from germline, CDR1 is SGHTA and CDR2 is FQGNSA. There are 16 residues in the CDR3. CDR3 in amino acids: CASSLGPSVSGNTIYF. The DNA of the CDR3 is TGTGCCAGCAGCTTAGGGCCCAGTGTCTCTGGAAACACCATATATTTT.

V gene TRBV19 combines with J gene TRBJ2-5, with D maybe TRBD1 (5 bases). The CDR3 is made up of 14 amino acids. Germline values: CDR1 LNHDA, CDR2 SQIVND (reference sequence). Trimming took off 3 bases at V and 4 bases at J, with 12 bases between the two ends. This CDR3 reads CASSIGAGLETQYF. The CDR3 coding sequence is TGTGCCAGTAGTATTGGGGCAGGGTTAGAGACCCAGTACTTC.

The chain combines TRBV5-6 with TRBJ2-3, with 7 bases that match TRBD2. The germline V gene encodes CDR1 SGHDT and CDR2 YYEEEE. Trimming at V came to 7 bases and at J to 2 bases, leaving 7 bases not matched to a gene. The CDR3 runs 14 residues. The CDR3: CASLGRGITDTQYF. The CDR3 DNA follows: TGTGCCAGCCTGGGGAGGGGCATCACAGATACGCAGTATTTT.

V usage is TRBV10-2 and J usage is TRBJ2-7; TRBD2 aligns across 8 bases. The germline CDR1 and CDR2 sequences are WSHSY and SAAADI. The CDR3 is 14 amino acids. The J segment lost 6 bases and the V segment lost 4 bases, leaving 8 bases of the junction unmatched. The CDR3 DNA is TGCGCCAGCAGTGTTGCGGGGGGAAATGGCGAGCAGTACTTC. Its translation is CASSVAGGNGEQYF.

CDR3: CASSPGATGVPYEQYF. CDR3 sequence (DNA): TGTGCCAGCAGCCCTGGAGCGACAGGGGTTCCCTACGAGCAGTACTTC. The chain recombines TRBV11-2 with TRBJ2-7; 8 bases map to TRBD1. V was pared by 5 bases and J by 2 bases, with 11 bases of the junction left unmatched. There are 16 residues in the CDR3. CDR1 and CDR2 from the germline V gene are SGHAT and FQNNGV.

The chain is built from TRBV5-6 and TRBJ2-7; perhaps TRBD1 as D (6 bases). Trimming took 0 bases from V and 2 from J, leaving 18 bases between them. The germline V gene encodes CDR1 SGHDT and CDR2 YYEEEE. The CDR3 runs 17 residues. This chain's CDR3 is CASSLASSRQAPYEQYF. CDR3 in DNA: TGTGCCAGCAGCTTGGCCAGCTCGAGACAGGCACCCTACGAGCAGTACTTC.

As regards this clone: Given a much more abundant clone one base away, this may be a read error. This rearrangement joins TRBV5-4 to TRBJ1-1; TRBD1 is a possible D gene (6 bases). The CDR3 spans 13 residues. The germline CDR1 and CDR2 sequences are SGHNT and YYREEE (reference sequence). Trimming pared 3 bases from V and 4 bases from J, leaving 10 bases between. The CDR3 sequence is CASSWGGATEAFF. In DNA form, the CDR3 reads TGTGCCAGCAGCTGGGGGGGGGCCACTGAAGCTTTCTTT.

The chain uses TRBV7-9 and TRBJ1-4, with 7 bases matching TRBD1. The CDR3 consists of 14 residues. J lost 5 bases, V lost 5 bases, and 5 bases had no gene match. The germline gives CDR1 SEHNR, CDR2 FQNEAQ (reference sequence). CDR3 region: CASSGDRENEKLFF. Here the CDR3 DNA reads TGTGCCAGCAGCGGAGACAGGGAAAATGAAAAACTGTTTTTT.

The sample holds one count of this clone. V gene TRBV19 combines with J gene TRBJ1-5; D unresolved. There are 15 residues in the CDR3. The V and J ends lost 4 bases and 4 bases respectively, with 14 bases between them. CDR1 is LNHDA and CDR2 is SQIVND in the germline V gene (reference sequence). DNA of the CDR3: TGTGCCAGTAGTACTGCAACTCGCGGGAATCAGCCCCAGCATTTT. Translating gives CASSTATRGNQPQHF.

CDR3 amino acids: CASSGRLASEQYF. CDR3 DNA: TGTGCCAGCAGCGGGAGACTAGCTAGCGAGCAGTACTTC. This chain links TRBV5-6 with TRBJ2-7; TRBD2 aligns across 7 bases. Germline CDR1 SGHDT, CDR2 YYEEEE. Unmatched junction bases numbered 7, after V lost 4 bases and J lost 6 bases. The CDR3 has 13 residues.

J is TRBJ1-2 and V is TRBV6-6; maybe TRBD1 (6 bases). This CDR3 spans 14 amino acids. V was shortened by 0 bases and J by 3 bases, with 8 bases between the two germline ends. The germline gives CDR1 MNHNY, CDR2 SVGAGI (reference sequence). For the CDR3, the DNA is TGTGCCAGCAGTTACTCGGACAGAGACTATGGCTACACCTTC. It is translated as CASSYSDRDYGYTF.

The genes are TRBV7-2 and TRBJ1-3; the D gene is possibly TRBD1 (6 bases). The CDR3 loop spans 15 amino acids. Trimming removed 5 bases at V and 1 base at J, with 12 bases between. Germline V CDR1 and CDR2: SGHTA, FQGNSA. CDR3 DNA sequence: TGTGCCAGCAGCGGAACAGGGAAGTCTGGAAACACCATATATTTT. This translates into CASSGTGKSGNTIYF.